This T cell receptor beta chain was identified during a study of cytomegalovirus exposure and HLA in healthy donors (dated by TCRdb to about 2017). In terms of the full investigation: A later analysis indicated that the roughly 120 validation repertoires were generated on the platform also employed for the 600 to 750 repertoires of the first cohort. The study aimed to test whether signatures of past pathogen exposure could be identified by cataloging public T cell receptors. Besides the first cohort of under 700 subjects, a separate validation cohort made up of around 120 different subjects was used. To predict cytomegalovirus infection status, the study combined high-throughput TCR immunosequencing, statistical association of individual TCRs with disease status, and machine learning. Overall study results and their limits: The study listed around 160 TCR beta chains as associated with cytomegalovirus. All 120 or so repertoires were used to score co-occurrence in the validation cohort in a later analysis, because that analysis had no HLA typing for the cohort. While some public TCRs were present in many individuals, most TCR sequences turned up only very rarely across donors. The authors suggested that the approach could potentially be generalized to other disease states and immunological phenotypes. Cytomegalovirus status was reported to be diagnosed by the classifier with high specificity and sensitivity in both the original and validation cohorts. Of the cluster scores, around 95% were above 0 in a later analysis, which found that TCRs clustered in the first cohort also tended to co-occur in the approximately 130 validation repertoires. In vitro tests confirmed that three of the cytomegalovirus-associated TCR beta chains recognize cytomegalovirus antigens.

In the case of this clone: Its target antigen remains unknown. No much larger clonotype is one base removed from it; base qualities were not supplied.

Taken from the germline V gene, the CDR1 and CDR2 loops are WSHSY and SAAADI. A distance of 9 bases separates the germline ends of V and J, which lose 2 bases and 2 bases respectively. Including cysteine and phenylalanine, the CDR3 has 14 amino acids. Here the CDR3 DNA is all that survives: 42 bases in frame from base 1. The donors were included in the validation cohort of approximately 130 subjects, a group kept apart from the roughly 610-subject first cohort. The library came from the immunoSEQ multiplex PCR assay. The study's processing was this. A statistical classification framework was developed to diagnose cytomegalovirus status using the catalog of TCR beta chain sequences. Held by TCRdb, this immuneACCESS table contains in-frame sequences only and omits some clones. Under half of the omission traces to an unresolved V gene where checked; the cause of the rest is unknown. V, J and clone size are taken as reported in that table, and D and trimming were inferred from the DNA itself. The sample yields about 200,000 clones; 80% to 90% were counted once. The ten largest make up approximately 2% of the sample.

Sequencing was performed on PBMCs. This receptor was identified in a woman aged 18-29 years in good health and CMV-seropositive. The chain couples TRBV10-2 to TRBJ1-2, with an unclear D gene assignment. The CDR3 reads as follows: CASSEPPRNYGYTF. The nucleotide sequence reads as follows: TGCGCCAGCAGTGAGCCCCCCAGAAACTATGGCTACACCTTC.